Listed below are T cell receptor beta chains from one sample, sequenced in a study of T cell changes during pregnancy in multiple sclerosis. The repertoire was sequenced with immunoSEQ multiplex PCR; TCRdb's copy has only in-frame clones and lacks some. This table has about 18,000 clones, 70% to 90% appearing once. The sequenced sample was CD8+ T cells from peripheral blood mononuclear cells, obtained after pregnancy. The source is a female donor with multiple sclerosis, enrolled in a pregnancy study. Each CDR3 is given with its conserved first and last residue. Fields, in order: V gene, clone size, J gene, D gene, CDR3 protein, CDR3 DNA. The D gene is left open where the match is weak. Clone size is given for some rows only: seen once, a few or many times, or a class if the clone is expanded.

TRBV7-3	NA	TRBJ2-2	NA	CASSPLGTGELFF	TGTGCCAGCAGCCCCCTCGGGACCGGGGAGCTGTTTTTT
TRBV27	once	TRBJ1-1	TRBD1	CASSIHRGPTEAFF	TGTGCCAGCAGTATCCACAGGGGCCCCACTGAAGCTTTCTTT
TRBV7-3	few	TRBJ2-1	TRBD2	CASSFSGGAYNEQFF	TGTGCCAGCAGCTTTAGCGGGGGGGCGTACAATGAGCAGTTCTTC
TRBV4-1	NA	TRBJ1-5	NA	CASSLIAGLLQPQHF	TGCGCCAGCAGTCTTATAGCAGGGTTGCTCCAGCCCCAGCATTTT
TRBV7-2	NA	TRBJ2-1	NA	CASSLLAGSFYEQFF	TGTGCCAGCAGTCTTCTCGCGGGATCATTCTATGAGCAGTTCTTC
TRBV5-5	NA	TRBJ2-1	NA	CASSSGTGDHEQFF	TGTGCCAGCAGCTCCGGGACTGGTGACCATGAGCAGTTCTTC
TRBV5-1	NA	TRBJ2-7	NA	CASSLAPGYEQYF	TGCGCCAGCAGCTTGGCCCCAGGTTACGAGCAGTACTTC
TRBV6-5	NA	TRBJ2-1	NA	CASSYSNGEQFF	TGTGCCAGCAGTTACTCTAACGGTGAGCAGTTCTTC
TRBV30	NA	TRBJ2-1	NA	CAWTLGGIGVNEQFF	TGTGCCTGGACCCTCGGGGGTATTGGAGTAAATGAGCAGTTCTTC
TRBV5-6	NA	TRBJ1-2	NA	CASSFLVVARGYTF	TGTGCCAGCAGCTTCTTAGTCGTCGCTCGTGGCTACACCTTC
TRBV7-9	NA	TRBJ2-4	TRBD1	CASSHRDRSRDIQYF	TGTGCCAGCAGCCACAGGGACAGGTCGAGGGACATTCAGTACTTC
TRBV28	NA	TRBJ2-7	TRBD2	CASTIGLAGSYEQYF	TGTGCCAGCACTATCGGACTAGCGGGTTCCTACGAGCAGTACTTC
TRBV29-1	few	TRBJ2-1	TRBD2	CSAAGAGDYNEQFF	TGCAGCGCGGCGGGAGCGGGAGACTACAATGAGCAGTTCTTC
TRBV12-5	NA	TRBJ2-3	NA	CASGPADSASTDTQYF	TGTGCTAGTGGTCCTGCGGACAGCGCTAGCACAGATACGCAGTATTTT
TRBV5-5	medium-sized	TRBJ1-6	NA	CASSLAAEVYSPLHF	TGTGCCAGCAGCTTGGCCGCGGAGGTTTATTCACCCCTCCACTTT
TRBV7-9	NA	TRBJ1-5	TRBD1	CASSYTTGIGDQPQHF	TGTGCCAGCAGCTACACGACAGGGATAGGGGATCAGCCCCAGCATTTT
TRBV7-5	NA	TRBJ1-1	NA	CARSLEDRMNTEAFF	TGTGCCAGAAGCTTAGAAGACAGGATGAACACTGAAGCTTTCTTT
TRBV5-5	few	TRBJ1-1	NA	CASSLFGHDTEAFF	TGTGCCAGCAGCTTGTTTGGGCACGACACTGAAGCTTTCTTT
TRBV19	NA	TRBJ2-1	NA	CASSLGTYNEQFF	TGTGCCAGTAGCCTCGGGACCTACAATGAGCAGTTCTTC
TRBV6-1	NA	TRBJ1-2	NA	CASSGGGESDGYTF	TGTGCCAGCAGTGGGGGGGGCGAGTCTGATGGCTACACCTTC
TRBV10-3	NA	TRBJ2-3	TRBD2	CAISEDSGGPDTQYF	TGTGCCATCAGTGAGGATAGCGGGGGGCCAGATACGCAGTATTTT
TRBV5-6	NA	TRBJ2-1	TRBD1	CASSLETGGQDEQFF	TGTGCCAGCAGCTTGGAGACAGGGGGCCAGGATGAGCAGTTCTTC
TRBV27	NA	TRBJ2-1	TRBD1	CASSLFGTGGPGSYNEQFF	TGTGCCAGCAGTTTATTTGGGACAGGGGGCCCCGGCTCCTACAATGAGCAGTTCTTC
TRBV28	NA	TRBJ1-5	NA	CASTRRALDQPQHF	TGTGCCAGCACCCGCAGGGCACTCGATCAGCCCCAGCATTTT
TRBV4-1	NA	TRBJ2-7	NA	CASSQDSRVLEQYF	TGCGCCAGCAGCCAAGATTCGAGGGTGCTCGAGCAGTACTTC
TRBV29-1	NA	TRBJ1-2	TRBD1	CSVEDVNRGLYGYTF	TGCAGCGTTGAAGACGTAAACAGGGGGCTCTATGGCTACACCTTC
TRBV7-9	NA	TRBJ2-7	NA	CASSLGGLYEQYF	TGTGCCAGCAGCTTAGGGGGGCTCTACGAGCAGTACTTC
TRBV2	NA	TRBJ2-1	NA	CASSDGAIDSSYNEQFF	TGTGCCAGCAGTGATGGAGCGATAGATTCCTCCTACAATGAGCAGTTCTTC
TRBV13	NA	TRBJ2-3	TRBD2	CASSLVAGGEDTQYF	TGTGCCAGCAGCTTAGTTGCGGGGGGGGAAGATACGCAGTATTTT
TRBV10-3	NA	TRBJ2-2	NA	CAISSLSGNTGELFF	TGTGCCATCAGCTCCTTATCAGGAAACACCGGGGAGCTGTTTTTT